This TCR beta chain was identified in a study of cytomegalovirus exposure and HLA in healthy donors. The overall study: A subsequent analysis stated that the approximately 110 validation repertoires were run on the same platform as the roughly 670 first-cohort repertoires.

V was trimmed by 6 bases and J by 6 bases, leaving 23 bases between them. CDR3 length: 15 residues. Germline CDR1 reads SQVTM; CDR2 reads ANQGSEA. This clone was seen a single time. Libraries were prepared by immunoSEQ multiplex PCR; TCRdb keeps only in-frame clonotypes and omits some of them. This table has 47,000 or so clones, 85% to 95% appearing once. The chain uses TRBV29-1 and TRBJ1-1; perhaps TRBD1 as D (5 bases). This TCR was recovered from a man younger than 35 in good health and CMV-seronegative. Sequences were obtained from PBMCs. The CDR3 DNA reads as TGCAGCGTGGCAAAAGGGGAGGGGACGAGGGCTGAAGCTTTCTTT. It yields the protein CSVAKGEGTRAEAFF.